This T cell receptor (beta chain) comes out of a study of shared clonotypes between healthy human individuals. In the case of this clone: This CDR3 is also generated by other DNA sequences in the sample.

CDR1 MDHEN and CDR2 SYDVKM come from the germline V gene. The CDR3 is 14 residues long. V trimming: 1 base; J trimming: 4 bases; junction bases outside the gene matches: 4. Generated by immunoSEQ multiplex PCR, the TCRdb table keeps only in-frame clones and is missing some. The sample includes more than 1.2 million clones, just under 99% of them seen just once. The origin of this receptor is a man younger than 40 in good health. The sequenced sample consisted of naive CD4+ T cells sorted from blood. Regarding subset: CD45RA+ positively selected. The J gene is TRBJ2-7, the V gene TRBV28, with 7 bases identical to TRBD2. The CDR3 loop reads CASSLSGGGYEQYF. In DNA form, the CDR3 reads TGTGCCAGCAGTTTATCCGGCGGGGGATACGAGCAGTACTTC.